Below, one TCR beta chain is given with its context. Its specificity is unknown. The data were obtained in a study of T cell responses to AZD1222 COVID-19 vaccine. General observations from the study: Regions 160-218 and 743-854 held dominance among vaccine-associated CD4 TCRs, which spanned spike. Recipients of AZD1222 seropositive at baseline numbered only five or six. Spike-specific TCRs gained breadth and depth after people received two AZD1222 doses.

Only in-frame clones appear in the TCRdb table, and some are missing; sequencing was by immunoSEQ multiplex PCR. The sample includes some 130,000 clones, roughly 85% of them seen just once. The V gene's germline CDR1 is LNHDA and CDR2 SQIVND (reference sequence). The CDR3 is made up of 16 amino acids. The ends lost 5 bases at V and 0 bases at J; junction bases unmatched: 6. The V and J genes are TRBV19 and TRBJ1-4; 7 bases are a match to TRBD1. The sample here was peripheral blood, taken on day 0 of AZD1222 vaccination. The sequence derives from an adult in good health. CDR3 DNA sequence: TGTGCCAGTAGTTCGGACAGGACTACAACTAATGAAAAACTGTTTTTT. Encoded protein: CASSSDRTTTNEKLFF.